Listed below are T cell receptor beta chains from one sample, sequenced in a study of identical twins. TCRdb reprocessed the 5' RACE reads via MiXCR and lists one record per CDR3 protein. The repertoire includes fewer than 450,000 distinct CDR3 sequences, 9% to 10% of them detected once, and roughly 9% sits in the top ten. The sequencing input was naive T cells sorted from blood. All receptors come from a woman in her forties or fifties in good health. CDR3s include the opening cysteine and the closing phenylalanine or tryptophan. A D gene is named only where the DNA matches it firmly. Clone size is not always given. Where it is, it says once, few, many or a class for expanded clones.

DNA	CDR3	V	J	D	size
TGTGCCAGCAGCTTATATAGCGGGAGTAGGGCAGATACGCAGTATTTT	CASSLYSGSRADTQYF	TRBV11-1	TRBJ2-3	TRBD2	-
TGTGCCAGCAGTTACTTTACGCTAGCGGACTACAATGAGCAGTTCTTC	CASSYFTLADYNEQFF	TRBV6-5	TRBJ2-1	TRBD2	-
TGCGCCAGCAGCCAAGTTCACTCTGGAAACACCATATATTTT	CASSQVHSGNTIYF	TRBV4-1	TRBJ1-3	-	-
TGCAGCGTGGGAGCGGGAGCCTTAAACACCGGGGAGCTGTTTTTT	CSVGAGALNTGELFF	TRBV29-1	TRBJ2-2	TRBD2	-
TGTGCCAGCAGTCCCCCCCGGGGTGAGCAGTTCTTC	CASSPPRGEQFF	TRBV12-3/TRBV12-4	TRBJ2-1	-	-
TGTGCCAGCAGCTTCGGGTTTGAAGCTTTCTTT	CASSFGFEAFF	TRBV7-9	TRBJ1-1	-	-
TGTGCCTGCCACAGGGGCCAGATGAACACTGAAGCTTTCTTT	CACHRGQMNTEAFF	TRBV6-2/TRBV6-3	TRBJ1-1	TRBD1	few
TGCAGCGTTGACGCCATAACAGGGGGCACAGATACGCAGTATTTT	CSVDAITGGTDTQYF	TRBV29-1	TRBJ2-3	TRBD1	many
TGTGCCAGCAGCAAAGGTTTGACTAGCGGGAGTATCACAGATACGCAGTATTTT	CASSKGLTSGSITDTQYF	TRBV21-1	TRBJ2-3	-	few
TGTGCCAGCAGAAGGGACAGACCGAACACTGAAGCTTTCTTT	CASRRDRPNTEAFF	TRBV6-2/TRBV6-3	TRBJ1-1	TRBD1	few
TGTGCCACCAGTGATTTGCAAGCAAATGAGCAGTTCTTC	CATSDLQANEQFF	TRBV24-1	TRBJ2-1	-	-
TGTGCCAGCAGTTTAGTGTCTAGCCTTTTCACAGATACGCAGTATTTT	CASSLVSSLFTDTQYF	TRBV12-3/TRBV12-4	TRBJ2-3	-	-
TGTGCCAGCAGCTTAGGGCTAAGGAACACCGGGGAGCTGTTTTTT	CASSLGLRNTGELFF	TRBV11-2	TRBJ2-2	-	-
TGCGCCAGCAGCCAAGATCAGGGACAGGGAATTAATCAGCCCCAGCATTTT	CASSQDQGQGINQPQHF	TRBV4-1	TRBJ1-5	TRBD1	-
TGTGCCAGCAGTTTGGACACGACCACTGGGGAGCTGTTTTTT	CASSLDTTTGELFF	TRBV12-3/TRBV12-4	TRBJ2-2	-	-
TGTGCCAGCAGCATTCCGGGGGGGGAACTGTATTTT	CASSIPGGELYF	TRBV14	TRBJ2-3	TRBD2	-
TGTGCCAGTAGTATCTCTAGCGGAGTCGCGAACACCGGGGAGCTGTTTTTT	CASSISSGVANTGELFF	TRBV19	TRBJ2-2	TRBD2	few
TGTGCCAGCAGCGTAGGACAGGGGGCGAGCAATCAGCCCCAGCATTTT	CASSVGQGASNQPQHF	TRBV9	TRBJ1-5	TRBD1	-
TGTGCCAGCAGCCCACGGGGGGGAGGGATGTCTAACACCGGGGAGCTGTTTTTT	CASSPRGGGMSNTGELFF	TRBV12-3/TRBV12-4	TRBJ2-2	TRBD2	many
TGCAGTGCCCGAGGGCTAGCGGGAGGCCGTGGCACAGATACGCAGTATTTT	CSARGLAGGRGTDTQYF	TRBV20-1	TRBJ2-3	TRBD2	few
TGTGCCAGCAGCTTGAGGGTTTGGGATACGCAGTATTTT	CASSLRVWDTQYF	TRBV7-3	TRBJ2-3	-	few
TGTGCCAGCAGCTTCATCCCCCGGGCACCCCTCCCGGATACGCAGTATTTT	CASSFIPRAPLPDTQYF	TRBV7-2	TRBJ2-3	-	-
TGTGCCAGCAGCGCCCAACTTGGGGGCAATGCAGATACGCAGTATTTT	CASSAQLGGNADTQYF	TRBV9	TRBJ2-3	-	few
TGCAGCGCTAGCGGGTGGGTTCAAGAGACCCAGTACTTC	CSASGWVQETQYF	TRBV29-1	TRBJ2-5	TRBD2	few
TGTGCCAGCAGGAGCACAGATACGCAGTATTTT	CASRSTDTQYF	TRBV12-3/TRBV12-4	TRBJ2-3	-	many
TGTGCCAGCAGTTACTCACTAGGTGGACAGGGGCCTCCTGAAGCTTTCTTT	CASSYSLGGQGPPEAFF	TRBV6-5	TRBJ1-1	TRBD1	few
TGTGCCAGCAGTTTCCTTCCCGCGGGAGAGGACACAGATACGCAGTATTTT	CASSFLPAGEDTDTQYF	TRBV12-3/TRBV12-4	TRBJ2-3	TRBD2	-
TGTGCCAGCAGTTACGCGGGAACCCGAGGTGAGCAGTTCTTC	CASSYAGTRGEQFF	TRBV6-2/TRBV6-3	TRBJ2-1	-	few
TGTGCCAGCAGCTTGGAGGACTACTACAATGAGCAGTTCTTC	CASSLEDYYNEQFF	TRBV7-9	TRBJ2-1	-	few
TGTGCCAGCAGCTCGAGGCAGACTCCTAAGAATGAGCAGTTCTTC	CASSSRQTPKNEQFF	TRBV11-3	TRBJ2-1	-	-
TGTGCCAGCAGTTTATACAGAAATACGCAGTATTTT	CASSLYRNTQYF	TRBV28	TRBJ2-3	-	few
TGTGCCAGCAGCCGTTACGGACTAGCCTCATACAATGAGCAGTTCTTC	CASSRYGLASYNEQFF	TRBV7-2	TRBJ2-1	TRBD2	-
TGTGCCAGCAGTGTCCTTAGCTCCTACAATGAGCAGTTCTTC	CASSVLSSYNEQFF	TRBV6-1	TRBJ2-1	-	few
TGTGCCAGCAGTTCCGGGACGACTGGAAACACCATATATTTT	CASSSGTTGNTIYF	TRBV12-3/TRBV12-4	TRBJ1-3	-	few
TGTGCTGGTATTTGGGGGAAATCCTATAATTCACCCCTCCACTTT	CAGIWGKSYNSPLHF	TRBV30	TRBJ1-6	-	-
TGCAGCGTTGAGGGGCGGGACCGGCAAGAGACCCAGTACTTC	CSVEGRDRQETQYF	TRBV29-1	TRBJ2-5	-	few
TGTGCCAGCAGTTTGGGCAGGGCAAACCCTGAAGCTTTCTTT	CASSLGRANPEAFF	TRBV12-3/TRBV12-4	TRBJ1-1	-	few
TGTGCCAGCACCGAAGAGGGACAGAACACTGAAGCTTTCTTT	CASTEEGQNTEAFF	TRBV2	TRBJ1-1	-	-
TGCAGCGGGGACAGGAACACTGAAGCTTTCTTT	CSGDRNTEAFF	TRBV29-1	TRBJ1-1	TRBD1	-